This T cell receptor beta chain originates from a study of shared clonotypes between healthy human individuals. Study conclusions and caveats: Blood was the sole source, and tissue repertoires probably differ. Clonotype sharing among donors was expected to depend on sequencing depth.

The data were produced by immunoSEQ multiplex PCR, yet TCRdb's version contains in-frame clones alone and is incomplete. The data show about 2.1 million clones, with approximately 92% seen just once and around 1.8% held by the top ten. Trimming cost V 0 bases and J 5 bases, with 15 bases left between them. This CDR3 is built from 15 residues. In germline, CDR1 is GTSNPN, CDR2 SVGIG (reference sequence). CD45RO-negative cells were positively selected for CCR7, leaving out terminally differentiated effector memory CD45RA+ cells. Of note for this clone: The antigen remains undetermined.

The receptor comes from a man between 18 and 35 years old in good health. Some clones in this sample may be carry-over from other donors' samples. The sequenced material came from naive CD8+ T cells from PBMCs. The chain has TRBV30 and TRBJ2-3, with a possible D match to TRBD2 (5 bases). The CDR3 DNA follows: TGTGCCTGGAGTGTTCGGCTAGCTCTTTTAGATACGCAGTATTTT. Translation: CAWSVRLALLDTQYF.